A single sample gave rise to the 26 T cell receptor beta chains below, sequenced in a study of cytomegalovirus exposure and HLA in healthy donors. 13 Jbeta primers and 60 Vbeta primers were used for the PCR. This table comes from immunoSEQ multiplex PCR, and its TCRdb copy is limited to in-frame clones, with some not included. The table lists 100,000 or so clones, around 84% of them singletons, with roughly 1.2% in the top ten. The sequenced sample was PBMCs. These receptors originate from a woman between 18 and 29 years old in good health and CMV-seronegative.

The chain carries TRBV4-3 and TRBJ1-1; D is possibly TRBD1 (5 bases). There are 15 residues in the CDR3. Trimming removed 0 bases at V and 5 bases at J, with 13 bases between. Germline V gene lookup returns CDR1 LGHNA and CDR2 YSLEER. For the CDR3, the DNA is TGCGCCAGCAGCCAAGATTTGGACATCCAAACTGAAGCTTTCTTT. Translating it yields CASSQDLDIQTEAFF.

V usage is TRBV18 and J usage is TRBJ2-3; D perhaps matches TRBD2 (6 bases). CDR3 size: 16 residues. Trimming left V 5 bases short and J 5 bases short, with 20 bases between. The germline V gene encodes CDR1 KGHSH and CDR2 LQKENI. CDR3 residues: CASSTGLVSILDTQYF. The CDR3 DNA is TGTGCCAGCTCAACGGGACTCGTTTCTATTTTAGATACGCAGTATTTT.

The chain employs TRBV19 and TRBJ1-2, with 10 bases aligning to TRBD1. The CDR3 consists of 16 residues. Germline V gene lookup returns CDR1 LNHDA and CDR2 SQIVND (reference sequence). V lost 8 bases and J lost 0; bases outside the gene matches: 9. CDR3 sequence (DNA): TGTGCCAGTCGTCCTGGGGACAGGGGAGCTAACTATGGCTACACCTTC. This sequence encodes CASRPGDRGANYGYTF.

This clone was recorded only once. This chain uses TRBV19 with TRBJ1-2; 8 bases match TRBD1. The germline V gene has CDR1 LNHDA and CDR2 SQIVND (reference sequence). With V trimmed by 7 bases and J by 4 bases, 14 bases remained unmatched. CDR3 size: 16 residues. The CDR3 DNA is TGTGCCAGTACTTGGAGAACAGGGGGTTTGGTCTATGGCTACACCTTC. The encoded protein is CASTWRTGGLVYGYTF.

V usage is TRBV6-4 and J usage is TRBJ2-1; D unclear. The ends were cut back, 0 bases at V and 5 bases at J, with 8 bases in the middle. CDR1 and CDR2 from the germline V gene are MRHNA and SNTAGT. The length of the CDR3 is 14 residues. This CDR3 reads CASSDSWSNNEQFF. The CDR3 DNA reads TGTGCCAGCAGTGACTCGTGGAGCAACAATGAGCAGTTCTTC.

About this clone itself: Other DNA sequences in this specimen translate into the identical CDR3. This sequence joins TRBV15 and TRBJ2-3, with D maybe TRBD2 (6 bases). V shed 5 bases and J shed 2 bases, with 14 bases lying between them. Germline V gene data show CDR1 as LNHNV and CDR2 as YYDKDF (reference sequence). The CDR3 contains 15 residues. CDR3 nucleotides: TGTGCCACCAGCGGTTGGAGGGAGAACACAGATACGCAGTATTTT. Protein sequence: CATSGWRENTDTQYF.

The chain has TRBV15 and TRBJ1-5; D not certain. This CDR3 has 15 residues. V dropped 0 bases and J dropped 9 bases, with 15 bases sitting between them. CDR1 and CDR2 from the germline V gene are LNHNV and YYDKDF (reference sequence). CDR3 bases: TGTGCCACCAGCAGAGATCGAAACGGGAATTCGCCCCAGCATTTT. It encodes CATSRDRNGNSPQHF. Full variable domain (outside the CDR3, taken from reference TRBV15 and TRBJ1-5): DAMVIQNPRYQVTQFGKPVTLSCSQTLNHNVMYWYQQKSSQAPKLLFHYYDKDFNNEADTPDNFQSRRPNTSFCFLDIRSPGLGDTAMYLCATSRDRNGNSPQHFGDGTRLSIL.

V gene TRBV7-6 combines with J gene TRBJ1-5; no clear D. Between the trimmed V and J ends, which lost 2 bases and 3 bases, there was a span of 8 bases. This CDR3 spans 14 amino acids. From germline, CDR1 is SGHVS and CDR2 FNYEAQ. CDR3 sequence (DNA): TGTGCCAGCAGCTTAAGTTACAACAATCAGCCCCAGCATTTT. Protein sequence: CASSLSYNNQPQHF. Full variable domain (missing parts from reference TRBV7-6 and TRBJ1-5): GAGVSQSPRYKVTKRGQDVALRCDPISGHVSLYWYRQALGQGPEFLTYFNYEAQQDKSGLPNDRFSAERPEGSISTLTIQRTEQRDSAMYRCASSLSYNNQPQHFGDGTRLSIL.

This chain joins TRBV5-6 and TRBJ2-5, with D unresolved. Trimming stripped 4 bases from V and 0 bases from J, with 13 bases between. The CDR3 is 15 residues long. Germline CDR1 is SGHDT and CDR2 is YYEEEE. The CDR3 DNA is TGTGCCAGCAGCCCGGCCCCAGGAAACCAAGAGACCCAGTACTTC. The encoded protein is CASSPAPGNQETQYF.

The V call is TRBV28, the J call TRBJ1-2, with D possibly being TRBD1 (5 bases). Trimming took 4 bases from V and 8 from J, leaving 17 bases between them. Germline V gene data show CDR1 as MDHEN and CDR2 as SYDVKM. The CDR3 length is 14 residues. CDR3 amino acids: CASSSTGRIWGYTF. The DNA of the CDR3 is TGTGCCAGCAGTTCCACAGGCCGTATCTGGGGCTACACCTTC.

This clone appeared a single time. V usage is TRBV27 and J usage is TRBJ2-7; unclear D gene. This CDR3 spans 15 amino acids. Germline CDR1 and CDR2: MNHEY and SMNVEV (reference sequence). Trimming took 9 bases from V and 2 from J, leaving 20 bases between them. CDR3 DNA: TGTGCCAGAAACCGCGGAGTCGGCTTCACCTACGAGCAGTACTTC. This encodes CARNRGVGFTYEQYF.

In this sample, this clone turned up once. The chain employs TRBV5-1 and TRBJ2-1, with TRBD2 matching 8 bases. CDR3 length: 15 residues. Germline lookup yields CDR1 SGHRS and CDR2 YFSETQ. V shed 0 bases and J 5 bases; nucleotides not matched to a gene: 4. Here the CDR3 reads CASSLEGLDDNEQFF. CDR3 bases: TGCGCCAGCAGCTTGGAGGGACTAGACGACAATGAGCAGTTCTTC.

Here the CDR3 DNA reads TGTGCCTGGAGTGCTCGGGACAGGGTTTACAGCGAGCAGTACTTC. Amino acids: CAWSARDRVYSEQYF. The chain carries TRBV30 and TRBJ2-7, with 9 nucleotides matching TRBD1. The CDR3 is 15 amino acids. The germline V gene has CDR1 GTSNPN and CDR2 SVGIG (reference sequence). The V and J ends lost 1 base and 6 bases, in that order; junction bases with no gene match: 10.

This chain uses TRBV5-4 with TRBJ2-3; TRBD1 aligns across 10 bases. Trimming removed 0 bases from V and 1 base from J; junction bases left unmatched: 2. CDR3 length equals 16 residues. Germline CDR1 and CDR2: SGHNT and YYREEE (reference sequence). CDR3 in amino acids: CASSLGGTGGTDTQYF. The CDR3 nucleotides read TGTGCCAGCAGCTTGGGAGGGACAGGGGGCACAGATACGCAGTATTTT.

This chain connects TRBV6-5 to TRBJ2-3, with 9 bases identical to TRBD2. The V segment lost 8 bases and the J segment 4 bases; nucleotides outside the gene matches: 10. The germline gives CDR1 MNHEY, CDR2 SVGAGI. The CDR3 totals 15 residues. The CDR3 is CASRRGGGSADTQYF. In nucleotides, the CDR3 is TGTGCCAGCCGGCGGGGGGGCGGGAGTGCAGATACGCAGTATTTT.

The genes are TRBV6-1 and TRBJ1-5, with D possibly being TRBD1 (6 bases). Trimming removed 7 bases at V and 2 bases at J, with 15 bases between. The germline CDR1 and CDR2 sequences are MNHNS and SASEGT. The CDR3 runs to 15 residues. Written as DNA, the CDR3 is TGTGCCAGCATAGGGGACACGGAAGGCAATCAGCCCCAGCATTTT. Translated, it gives CASIGDTEGNQPQHF.

Concerning this clone: At one end the junction does not follow the germline gene, possibly because of a read error. The chain combines TRBV4-3 with TRBJ2-7; 7 bases line up with TRBD1. Per the germline V gene, CDR1 is LGHNA and CDR2 is YSLEER. The CDR3 is 15 amino acids. CDR3 coding DNA: TGCGCCAGCAGACAAGACAGGGCTGGCCCATACGAGCAGTACTTC. Translating it yields CASRQDRAGPYEQYF.

V usage is TRBV11-2 and J usage is TRBJ2-5; no reliable D call. Trimming stripped 1 base from V and 5 bases from J, with 8 bases between. The CDR3 has 13 amino acids. Germline lookup yields CDR1 SGHAT and CDR2 FQNNGV. The CDR3 sequence: CASSLVREETQYF. The CDR3 bases are TGTGCCAGCAGCTTAGTTCGAGAGGAGACCCAGTACTTC. The full variable domain, in which reference TRBV11-2 and TRBJ2-5 provide the parts outside the CDR3, is EAGVAQSPRYKIIEKRQSVAFWCNPISGHATLYWYQQILGQGPKLLIQFQNNGVVDDSQLPKDRFSAERLKGVDSTLKIQPAKLEDSAVYLCASSLVREETQYFGPGTRLLVL.

The V gene is TRBV15, the J gene TRBJ2-7; 8 bases agree with TRBD2. With V trimmed by 6 bases and J by 3 bases, 10 bases remained unmatched. Per the germline V gene, CDR1 is LNHNV and CDR2 is YYDKDF (reference sequence). The CDR3 runs 15 residues. The CDR3, as DNA: TGTGCCACCAGTGCTGAGCGGGGGCGCCTCTACGAGCAGTACTTC. Its translation: CATSAERGRLYEQYF.

This chain uses TRBV6-1 with TRBJ1-5, with unresolved D. In germline, CDR1 is MNHNS, CDR2 SASEGT. This CDR3 is built from 14 residues. Deletions cut 0 bases from V and 4 bases from J, with 7 bases between. CDR3 sequence (DNA): TGTGCCAGCAGTGAAGCTGGAGGGAATCAGCCCCAGCATTTT. Its translation is CASSEAGGNQPQHF.

This clone was counted once. The rearrangement joins TRBV9 to TRBJ1-4, with D possibly TRBD1 on 6 matching bases. Germline values: CDR1 SGDLS, CDR2 YYNGEE. The ends were cut back, 3 bases at V and 2 bases at J, with 11 bases in the middle. The CDR3 sequence is 15 residues long. The CDR3 sequence: CASSGRGDTNEKLFF. CDR3 DNA sequence: TGTGCCAGCAGCGGCAGGGGTGACACTAATGAAAAACTGTTTTTT.

The chain recombines TRBV11-2 with TRBJ2-7, with D perhaps matching TRBD1 (6 bases). CDR1 and CDR2 (germline): SGHAT, FQNNGV. The CDR3 covers 11 residues. Deletions cut 4 bases from V and 13 bases from J, with 14 bases between. CDR3 nucleotides: TGTGCCAGCAGCTATGGACAGTTTCAATACTTC. Protein sequence: CASSYGQFQYF. Based on the CDR3 plus reference TRBV11-2 and TRBJ2-7, the full variable domain is EAGVAQSPRYKIIEKRQSVAFWCNPISGHATLYWYQQILGQGPKLLIQFQNNGVVDDSQLPKDRFSAERLKGVDSTLKIQPAKLEDSAVYLCASSYGQFQYFGPGTRLTVT.

V and J are TRBV7-8 and TRBJ2-2, with 8 bases lining up with TRBD1. V trimming: 5 bases; J trimming: 0 bases; junction bases outside the gene matches: 5. Per germline, CDR1 SGHVS and CDR2 FQNEAQ. The CDR3 totals 16 residues. The CDR3 reads CASSRKQGANTGELFF. In DNA form, the CDR3 reads TGTGCCAGCAGCCGTAAACAGGGGGCGAACACCGGGGAGCTGTTTTTT.

This clone was recorded once. The chain uses TRBV7-3 and TRBJ2-5, with D possibly matching TRBD2 (6 bases). The germline V gene encodes CDR1 SGHTA and CDR2 FQGTGA. V lost 8 bases and J lost 4, with 14 bases in between. The CDR3 runs 13 residues. As DNA, the CDR3 is TGTGCCAGCGGCCCGGGGGTGGGAGAGACCCAGTACTTC. Its protein is CASGPGVGETQYF.

The chain recombines TRBV4-1 with TRBJ2-7; 7 bases are a match to TRBD1. The trim removed 4 bases at V and 3 bases at J, leaving 12 bases unmatched. This CDR3 has 16 residues. Germline-derived CDR1 and CDR2 are MGHRA and YSYEKL. The CDR3 DNA follows: TGCGCCAGCAGCCTCCAGAGACAGGGTGGTAACTACGAGCAGTACTTC. This encodes CASSLQRQGGNYEQYF.

The chain carries TRBV5-1 and TRBJ1-4; 9 bases agree with TRBD1. V dropped 2 bases and J dropped 7; count of bases not matched to a gene: 9. CDR1 is SGHRS, CDR2 YFSETQ, per germline. This CDR3 region has 16 residues. CDR3 nucleotide sequence: TGCGCCAGCAGCTTACAGGGGGCAGCTGGGGGTGAAAAACTGTTTTTT. Its translation: CASSLQGAAGGEKLFF.